This T cell receptor beta chain was sequenced for a study of CD8 T cells in ankylosing spondylitis. Findings and caveats of the study: Seemingly distinctive of ankylosing spondylitis blood was a TCR beta motif formed by eight highly homologous variants. Within matched ankylosing spondylitis synovial fluid, disease-linked clones were reportedly significantly enriched. A subset of motif variants has previously been described in the synovial fluid and blood of reactive arthritis.

Quantitative barcoded 5'-RACE was used to prepare TCR beta libraries. TCRdb used MiXCR to reprocess the 5' RACE reads, holding one entry per CDR3 protein. The sample includes 250,000 to 350,000 distinct CDR3 sequences, 20% of them seen just once. V gave up 6 bases and J gave up 8 bases; unmatched junction bases: 11. The CDR3 contains 15 residues. Germline CDR1 is MNHEY and CDR2 is SMNVEV (reference sequence). This clonotype was found a few times. What it binds is not known. This clonotype was sampled from a male donor with ankylosing spondylitis or in good health (not recorded which). The rearrangement links TRBV27 to TRBJ1-4; 8 bases are a match to TRBD1. The specimen sequenced was blood, either unsorted or a sorted T cell fraction (not recorded which). CDR3 DNA sequence: TGTGCCAGCAGGACCGCGGACAGGGAGTACGAAAAACTGTTTTTT. Translated: CASRTADREYEKLFF. The full variable domain, rest sourced from reference TRBV27 and TRBJ1-4, is EAQVTQNPRYLITVTGKKLTVTCSQNMNHEYMSWYRQDPGLGLRQIYYSMNVEVTDKGDVPEGYKVSRKEKRNFPLILESPSPNQTSLYFCASRTADREYEKLFFGSGTQLSVL.